These T cell receptor beta chains were read from a single sample in a study of blood T cell repertoires in COVID-19. Profiling relied on immunoSEQ multiplex PCR, and the TCRdb table lists in-frame clones only, not all of them. The data show approximately 180,000 clones, 70% to 90% seen once. What was sequenced was peripheral blood. These receptors came from a man aged 55 to 69 with active or convalescent COVID-19. Each CDR3 is given with its conserved first and last residue. The D gene is left open where the match is weak. Clone size is stated in some rows and not others, as once, few, many or a class when expanded.

>TRBD1|many|TRBJ2-5|TRBV9
CASSVGQGQETQYF
TGTGCCAGCAGCGTAGGACAGGGACAAGAGACCCAGTACTTC
>.|.|TRBJ1-6|TRBV4-1
CASSRGQSEPLHF
TGCGCCAGCAGCCGCGGACAGTCTGAACCCCTCCACTTT
>.|.|TRBJ1-1|TRBV10-3
CAISEQGLAEAFF
TGTGCCATCAGTGAGCAGGGGCTGGCTGAAGCTTTCTTT
>.|few|TRBJ1-2|TRBV30
CAWSTSLAYGYTF
TGTGCCTGGAGTACCAGTCTTGCCTATGGCTACACCTTC
>.|.|TRBJ2-5|TRBV3-1/TRBV3-2
CASSHAALQETQYF
TGTGCCAGCAGCCATGCGGCGCTTCAAGAGACCCAGTACTTC
>TRBD1|.|TRBJ2-5|TRBV25-1
CASSGGQGRQETQYF
TGTGCCAGCAGTGGGGGACAGGGAAGGCAAGAGACCCAGTACTTC
>.|.|TRBJ2-5|TRBV2
CASSSREKTQYF
TGTGCCAGCAGCAGTAGGGAGAAGACCCAGTACTTC
>.|.|TRBJ2-2|TRBV11-2
CASSSWGTRRGKTGELFF
TGTGCCAGCAGTTCCTGGGGTACCAGAAGGGGGAAAACCGGGGAGCTGTTTTTT
>.|once|TRBJ1-1|TRBV20-1
CVRGAGTEAFF
TGTGTTCGGGGGGCGGGAACTGAAGCTTTCTTT
>TRBD1|.|TRBJ1-5|TRBV19
CASSTPAGGYWNQPQHF
TGTGCCAGTAGTACCCCGGCAGGGGGCTATTGGAATCAGCCCCAGCATTTT
>TRBD1|.|TRBJ2-5|TRBV2
CASRETLSGGGETQYF
TGTGCCAGCAGGGAAACCCTTTCAGGGGGCGGCGAGACCCAGTACTTC
>TRBD1|.|TRBJ2-5|TRBV6-5
CASRNRGRETQYF
TGTGCCAGCAGAAACAGGGGAAGGGAGACCCAGTACTTC
>.|.|TRBJ2-4|TRBV13
CASSLRQDGQDIQYF
TGTGCCAGCAGCTTAAGACAGGATGGCCAAGACATTCAGTACTTC
>TRBD1|.|TRBJ1-2|TRBV24-1
CATSHPGQGPRGYTF
TGTGCCACCAGTCATCCGGGACAGGGCCCTCGGGGCTACACCTTC
>.|.|TRBJ2-3|TRBV10-1
CASGLAGTDTQYF
TGCGCCAGCGGGCTAGCTGGTACAGATACGCAGTATTTT
>.|.|TRBJ2-7|TRBV29-1
CSVIKGAYEQYF
TGCAGCGTCATTAAAGGGGCCTACGAGCAGTACTTC
>TRBD1|.|TRBJ2-7|TRBV6-6
CASSSRPAGGNEQYF
TGTGCCAGCAGTTCCCGCCCGGCAGGGGGAAACGAGCAGTACTTC
>TRBD1|.|TRBJ1-4|TRBV9
CASSDPGQANEKLFF
TGTGCCAGCAGCGATCCGGGACAGGCTAATGAAAAACTGTTTTTT
>TRBD2|.|TRBJ2-1|TRBV9
CASSEWTSGGVNEQFF
TGTGCCAGCAGCGAGTGGACTAGCGGGGGGGTAAATGAGCAGTTCTTC
>.|.|TRBJ1-6|TRBV27
CASSFSQHNSPLHF
TGTGCCAGCAGTTTTAGCCAGCATAATTCACCCCTCCACTTT